This T cell receptor (beta chain) was observed in a study of OX40 agonist ivuxolimab in advanced cancers. Only in-frame clones appear in the TCRdb table, and some are missing; sequencing was by immunoSEQ multiplex PCR. The sample gives more than 80,000 clones, approximately 90% of which show up once; 0.4% to 0.6% is in the top ten. The V gene's germline CDR1 is MDHEN and CDR2 SYDVKM. The CDR3 is 15 amino acids. Trimming pared 5 bases from V and 1 base from J, leaving 12 bases between. The sample consisted of CD4+ or CD8+ T cells sorted from blood, taken in a trial of the OX40 agonist ivuxolimab. The chain has TRBV28 and TRBJ1-5, with D maybe TRBD1 (5 bases). The receptor was derived from an adult with an advanced solid tumor such as melanoma, head and neck, liver or kidney cancer. DNA of the CDR3: TGTGCCAGCAGTAGCGGGGGAGCAAGCAATCAGCCCCAGCATTTT. Amino acid sequence: CASSSGGASNQPQHF.